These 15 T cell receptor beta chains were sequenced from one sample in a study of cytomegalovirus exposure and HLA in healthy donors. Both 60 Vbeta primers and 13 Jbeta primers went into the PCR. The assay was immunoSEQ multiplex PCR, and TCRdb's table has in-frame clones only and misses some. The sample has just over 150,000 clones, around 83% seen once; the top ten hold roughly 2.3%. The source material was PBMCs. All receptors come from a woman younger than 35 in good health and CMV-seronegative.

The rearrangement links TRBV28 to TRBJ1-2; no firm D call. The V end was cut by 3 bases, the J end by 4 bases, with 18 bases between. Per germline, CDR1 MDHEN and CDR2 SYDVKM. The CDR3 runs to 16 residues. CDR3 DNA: TGTGCCAGCAGTTTGCCCCTCGGGGTCAACGGCTATGGCTACACCTTC. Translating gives CASSLPLGVNGYGYTF.

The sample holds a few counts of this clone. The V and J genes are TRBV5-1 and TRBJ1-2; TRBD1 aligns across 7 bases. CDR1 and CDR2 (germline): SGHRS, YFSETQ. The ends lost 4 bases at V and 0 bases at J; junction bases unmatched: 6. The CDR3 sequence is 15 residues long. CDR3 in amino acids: CASSIDRAPNYGYTF. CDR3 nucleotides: TGCGCCAGCAGCATCGACAGGGCCCCTAACTATGGCTACACCTTC.

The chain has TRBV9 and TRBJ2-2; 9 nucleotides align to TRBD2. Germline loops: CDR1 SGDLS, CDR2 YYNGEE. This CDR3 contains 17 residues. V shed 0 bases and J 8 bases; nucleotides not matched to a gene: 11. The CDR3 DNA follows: TGTGCCAGCAGCGTAGCCCCTTTGCGGGAGGGCGGAGGGGAGCTGTTTTTT. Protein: CASSVAPLREGGGELFF.

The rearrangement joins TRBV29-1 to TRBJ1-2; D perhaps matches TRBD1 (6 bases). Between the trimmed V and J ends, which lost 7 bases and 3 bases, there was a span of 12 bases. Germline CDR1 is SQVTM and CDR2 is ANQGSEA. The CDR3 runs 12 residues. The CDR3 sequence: CSAGRTDYGYTF. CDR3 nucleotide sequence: TGCAGCGCTGGGCGGACAGACTATGGCTACACCTTC. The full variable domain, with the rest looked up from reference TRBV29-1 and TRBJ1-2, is SAVISQKPSRDICQRGTSLTIQCQVDSQVTMMFWYRQQPGQSLTLIATANQGSEATYESGFVIDKFPISRPNLTFSTLTVSNMSPEDSSIYLCSAGRTDYGYTFGSGTRLTVV.

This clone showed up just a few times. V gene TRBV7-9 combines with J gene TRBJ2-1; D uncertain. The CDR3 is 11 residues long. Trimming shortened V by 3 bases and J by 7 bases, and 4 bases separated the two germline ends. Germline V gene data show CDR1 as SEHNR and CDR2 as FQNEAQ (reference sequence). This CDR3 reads CASSLRNEQFF. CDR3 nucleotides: TGTGCCAGCAGCTTGAGGAATGAGCAGTTCTTC. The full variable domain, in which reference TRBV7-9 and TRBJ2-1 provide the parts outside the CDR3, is DTGVSQNPRHKITKRGQNVTFRCDPISEHNRLYWYRQTLGQGPEFLTYFQNEAQLEKSRLLSDRFSAERPKGSFSTLEIQRTEQGDSAMYLCASSLRNEQFFGPGTRLTVL.

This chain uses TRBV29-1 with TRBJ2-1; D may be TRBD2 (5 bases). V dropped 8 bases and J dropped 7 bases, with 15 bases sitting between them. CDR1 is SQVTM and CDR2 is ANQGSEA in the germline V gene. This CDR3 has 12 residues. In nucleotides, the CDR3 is TGCAGCTCGAGGGCACCGGTAAATGAGCAGTTCTTC. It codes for CSSRAPVNEQFF.

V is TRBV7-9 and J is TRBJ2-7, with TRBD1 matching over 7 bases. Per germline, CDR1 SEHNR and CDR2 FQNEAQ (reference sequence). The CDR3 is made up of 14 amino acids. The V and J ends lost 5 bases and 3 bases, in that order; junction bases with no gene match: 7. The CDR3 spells CASSLSGTDYEQYF. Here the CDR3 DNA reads TGTGCCAGCAGCCTCTCCGGGACAGACTACGAGCAGTACTTC. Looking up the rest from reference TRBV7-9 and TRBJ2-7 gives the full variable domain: DTGVSQNPRHKITKRGQNVTFRCDPISEHNRLYWYRQTLGQGPEFLTYFQNEAQLEKSRLLSDRFSAERPKGSFSTLEIQRTEQGDSAMYLCASSLSGTDYEQYFGPGTRLTVT.

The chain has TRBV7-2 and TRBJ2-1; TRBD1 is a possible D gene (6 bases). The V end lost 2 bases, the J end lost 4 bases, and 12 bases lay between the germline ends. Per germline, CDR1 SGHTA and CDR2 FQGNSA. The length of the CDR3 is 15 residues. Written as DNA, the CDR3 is TGTGCCAGCAGCTTACTACATCAGGGGTACAATGAGCAGTTCTTC. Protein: CASSLLHQGYNEQFF.

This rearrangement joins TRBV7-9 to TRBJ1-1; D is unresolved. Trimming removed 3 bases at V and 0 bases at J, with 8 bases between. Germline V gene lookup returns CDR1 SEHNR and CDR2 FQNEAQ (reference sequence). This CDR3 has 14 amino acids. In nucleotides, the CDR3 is TGTGCCAGCAGCTTCGACACCATGAACACTGAAGCTTTCTTT. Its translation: CASSFDTMNTEAFF. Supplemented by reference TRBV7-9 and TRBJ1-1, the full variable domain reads DTGVSQNPRHKITKRGQNVTFRCDPISEHNRLYWYRQTLGQGPEFLTYFQNEAQLEKSRLLSDRFSAERPKGSFSTLEIQRTEQGDSAMYLCASSFDTMNTEAFFGQGTRLTVV.

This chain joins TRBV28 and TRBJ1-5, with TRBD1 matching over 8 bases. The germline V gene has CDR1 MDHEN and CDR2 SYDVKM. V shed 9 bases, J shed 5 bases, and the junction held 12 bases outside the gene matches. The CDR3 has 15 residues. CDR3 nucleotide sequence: TGTGCCAGAGGACAGGGAGTAGTTTCCCATCAGCCCCAGCATTTT. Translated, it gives CARGQGVVSHQPQHF.

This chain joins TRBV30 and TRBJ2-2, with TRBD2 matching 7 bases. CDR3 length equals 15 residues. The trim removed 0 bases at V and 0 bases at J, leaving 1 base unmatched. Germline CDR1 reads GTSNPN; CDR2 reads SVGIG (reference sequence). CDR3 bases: TGTGCCTGGAGTGTACGGGGGGCGAACACCGGGGAGCTGTTTTTT. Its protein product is CAWSVRGANTGELFF.

CDR3 in amino acids: CASSLGGQGGTDTQYF. The DNA for the CDR3 is TGCGCCAGCAGCTTGGGGGGACAGGGGGGCACAGATACGCAGTATTTT. The chain carries TRBV5-1 and TRBJ2-3; 11 nucleotides align to TRBD1. The CDR3 runs to 16 residues. Germline V gene data show CDR1 as SGHRS and CDR2 as YFSETQ. After removal of 0 bases from V and 1 base from J, the junction contained 1 base not matched to a gene.

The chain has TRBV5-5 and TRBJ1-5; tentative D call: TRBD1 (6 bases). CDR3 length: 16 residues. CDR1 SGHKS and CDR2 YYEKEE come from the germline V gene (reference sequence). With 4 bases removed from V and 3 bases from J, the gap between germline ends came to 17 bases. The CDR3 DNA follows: TGTGCCAGCAGCAAAACAGGGAGGGTGAACAATCAGCCCCAGCATTTT. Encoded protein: CASSKTGRVNNQPQHF.

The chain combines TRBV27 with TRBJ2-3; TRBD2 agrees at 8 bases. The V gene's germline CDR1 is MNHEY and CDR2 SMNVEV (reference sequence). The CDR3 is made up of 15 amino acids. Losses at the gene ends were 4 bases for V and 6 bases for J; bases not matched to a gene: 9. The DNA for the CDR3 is TGTGCCAGCAGTTCAACACGGGGGGGCAGGGATACGCAGTATTTT. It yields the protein CASSSTRGGRDTQYF.

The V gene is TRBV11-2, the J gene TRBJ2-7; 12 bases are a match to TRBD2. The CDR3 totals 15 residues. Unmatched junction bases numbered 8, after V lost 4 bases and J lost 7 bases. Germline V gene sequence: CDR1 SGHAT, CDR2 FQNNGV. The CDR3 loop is CASSYRLAGEGEQYF. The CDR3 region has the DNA TGTGCCAGCAGCTACAGACTAGCGGGAGAGGGGGAGCAGTACTTC.